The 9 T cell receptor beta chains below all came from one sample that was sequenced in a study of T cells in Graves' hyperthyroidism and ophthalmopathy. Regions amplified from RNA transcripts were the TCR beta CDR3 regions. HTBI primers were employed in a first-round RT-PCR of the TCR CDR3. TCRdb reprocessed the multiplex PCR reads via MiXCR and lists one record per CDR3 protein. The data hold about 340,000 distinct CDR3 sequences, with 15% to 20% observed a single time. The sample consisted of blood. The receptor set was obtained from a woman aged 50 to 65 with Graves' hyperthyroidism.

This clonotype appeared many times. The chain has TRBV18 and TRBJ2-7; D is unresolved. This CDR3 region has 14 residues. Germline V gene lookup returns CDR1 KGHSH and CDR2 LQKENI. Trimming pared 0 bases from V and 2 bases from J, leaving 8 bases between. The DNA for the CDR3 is TGTGCCAGCTCACCACCTTCCGAGGCCTACGAGCAGTACTTC. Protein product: CASSPPSEAYEQYF.

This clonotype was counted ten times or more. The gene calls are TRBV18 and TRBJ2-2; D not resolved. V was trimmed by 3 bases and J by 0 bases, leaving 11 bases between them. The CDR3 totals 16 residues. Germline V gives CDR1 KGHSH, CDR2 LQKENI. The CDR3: CASSPSAAPNTGELFF. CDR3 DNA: TGTGCCAGCTCACCCTCTGCCGCTCCGAACACCGGGGAGCTGTTTTTT.

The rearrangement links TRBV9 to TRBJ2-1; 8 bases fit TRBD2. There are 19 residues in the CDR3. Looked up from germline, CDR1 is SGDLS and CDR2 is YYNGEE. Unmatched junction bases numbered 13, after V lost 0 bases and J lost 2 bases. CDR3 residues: CASSVGRASGFQAYNEQFF. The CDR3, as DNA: TGTGCCAGCAGCGTAGGTCGAGCTAGCGGGTTCCAGGCCTACAATGAGCAGTTCTTC.

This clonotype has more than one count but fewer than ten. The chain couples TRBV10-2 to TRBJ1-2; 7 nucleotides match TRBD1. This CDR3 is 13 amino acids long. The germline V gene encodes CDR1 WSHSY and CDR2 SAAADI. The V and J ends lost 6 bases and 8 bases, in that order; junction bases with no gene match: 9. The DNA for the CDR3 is TGCGCCAGCAGACAGGGGAGAGGAAGCGGCTACACCTTC. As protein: CASRQGRGSGYTF.

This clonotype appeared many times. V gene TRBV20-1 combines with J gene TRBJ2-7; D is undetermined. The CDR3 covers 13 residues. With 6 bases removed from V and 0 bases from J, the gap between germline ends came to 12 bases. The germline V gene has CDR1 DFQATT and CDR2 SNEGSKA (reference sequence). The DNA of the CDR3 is TGCAGTGCAGCCGGAGATTTCTCCTACGAGCAGTACTTC. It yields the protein CSAAGDFSYEQYF.

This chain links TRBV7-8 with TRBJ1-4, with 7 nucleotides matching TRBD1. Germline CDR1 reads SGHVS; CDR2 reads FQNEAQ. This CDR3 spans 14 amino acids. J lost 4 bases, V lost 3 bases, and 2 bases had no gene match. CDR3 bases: TGTGCCAGCAGCTTCCGGGACAGTAATGAAAAACTGTTTTTT. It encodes CASSFRDSNEKLFF.

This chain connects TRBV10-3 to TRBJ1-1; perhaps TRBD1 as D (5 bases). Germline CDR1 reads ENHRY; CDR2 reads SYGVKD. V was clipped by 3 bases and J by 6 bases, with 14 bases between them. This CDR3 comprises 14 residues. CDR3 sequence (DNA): TGTGCCATCAGTGAATACGGGGGTTCTGCTGAAGCTTTCTTT. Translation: CAISEYGGSAEAFF.

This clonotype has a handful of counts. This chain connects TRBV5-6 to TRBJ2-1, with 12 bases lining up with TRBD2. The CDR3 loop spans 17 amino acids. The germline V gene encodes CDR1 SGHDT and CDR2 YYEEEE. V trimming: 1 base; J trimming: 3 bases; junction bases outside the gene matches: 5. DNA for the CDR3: TGTGCCAGCAGCTTGAGGGTGACTAGCGGGGGCTACAATGAGCAGTTCTTC. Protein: CASSLRVTSGGYNEQFF.

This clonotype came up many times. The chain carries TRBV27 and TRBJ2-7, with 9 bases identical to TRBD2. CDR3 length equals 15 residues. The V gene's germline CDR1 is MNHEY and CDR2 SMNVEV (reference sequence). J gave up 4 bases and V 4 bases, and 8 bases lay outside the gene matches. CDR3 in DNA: TGTGCCAGCAGTTCGAAGACTAGCGGTGGTTACGAGCAGTACTTC. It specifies CASSSKTSGGYEQYF.